A selection of T cell receptor beta chains follows, all from one sample in a study of beta chain features in type 1 diabetes. The data were produced by immunoSEQ multiplex PCR, yet TCRdb's version contains in-frame clones alone and is incomplete. Altogether roughly 500,000 clones are present, around 30% being singletons, with the ten largest covering 0.05% to 0.07%. Input material: naive CD4+ T cells from blood. These receptors originate from a man younger than 35 in good health. CDR3s include the opening cysteine and the closing phenylalanine or tryptophan. The D gene is left open where the match is weak. The listing skips clone size in some rows; elsewhere it reads once, few, many or a size class.

j_gene	d_gene	v_gene	abundance	CDR3aa	CDR3nt
TRBJ2-1	TRBD2	TRBV15	few	CATSRGAGTSGSDEQFF	TGTGCCACCAGCAGAGGTGCCGGGACTAGCGGGAGTGATGAGCAGTTCTTC
TRBJ2-5	TRBD1	TRBV7-6	NA	CASSRDRETQYF	TGTGCCAGCAGCCGGGACAGAGAGACCCAGTACTTC
TRBJ2-5	NA	TRBV2	few	CANQGRAETQYF	TGTGCCAACCAGGGACGGGCGGAGACCCAGTACTTC
TRBJ2-2	NA	TRBV6-5	few	CASSRPNVGTGELFF	TGTGCCAGCAGCAGACCCAATGTGGGGACCGGGGAGCTGTTTTTT
TRBJ1-5	NA	TRBV15	NA	CATSKARINQPQHF	TGTGCCACCAGCAAGGCCAGAATCAATCAGCCCCAGCATTTT
TRBJ1-2	NA	TRBV9	few	CASSVGVGGYTF	TGTGCCAGCAGCGTAGGGGTCGGAGGCTACACCTTC
TRBJ2-3	NA	TRBV10-3	NA	CAISATGTSTDTQYF	TGTGCCATCAGTGCAACGGGTACTAGCACAGATACGCAGTATTTT
TRBJ1-1	NA	TRBV12-5	NA	CASGNPTDMNTEAFF	TGTGCTAGTGGCAACCCGACAGATATGAACACTGAAGCTTTCTTT
TRBJ2-1	NA	TRBV5-4	NA	CASSWDPTSYNEQFF	TGTGCCAGCAGCTGGGACCCGACCTCCTACAATGAGCAGTTCTTC
TRBJ2-5	NA	TRBV10-3	NA	CAISANQETQYF	TGTGCCATCAGTGCTAACCAAGAGACCCAGTACTTC
TRBJ2-1	NA	TRBV19	NA	CASSIPYEGNEQFF	TGTGCCAGTAGTATTCCCTACGAGGGCAATGAGCAGTTCTTC
TRBJ1-1	NA	TRBV30	few	CASHPDIGNTEAFF	TGTGCCTCTCACCCGGACATAGGGAACACTGAAGCTTTCTTT
TRBJ2-5	TRBD1	TRBV2	NA	CASMKDRAQETQYF	TGTGCCAGCATGAAGGACAGGGCGCAAGAGACCCAGTACTTC